Many counts were recorded for the clone carrying this TCR beta chain. Its specificity is unknown. The entry originates in a study of CD8 T cells in ankylosing spondylitis. In germline, CDR1 is SGHRS, CDR2 YFSETQ. The V and J ends lost 5 bases and 0 bases respectively, with 15 bases between them. The CDR3 sequence is 16 residues long. Overall study findings and caveats: Matched ankylosing spondylitis synovial fluid reportedly showed significant enrichment of disease-linked clones. Blood from ankylosing spondylitis patients appeared to carry a characteristic roughly 8-variant TCR beta motif. Existing reports had already noted some motif variants in reactive arthritis synovial fluid and blood.

Making use of molecular barcodes, quantitative 5'-RACE generated TCR beta libraries. TCRdb passed the 5' RACE reads through MiXCR, listing each CDR3 protein once. The table lists 200,000 to 250,000 distinct CDR3 sequences, about 7% of them singletons, with over 12% in the top ten. Sequenced: blood, either unsorted or a sorted T cell fraction (not recorded which). The chain couples TRBV5-1 to TRBJ2-1; no definite D call. This TCR came from a male donor with ankylosing spondylitis. This chain's CDR3 is CASRPDSWSSYNEQFF. The CDR3 region has the DNA TGCGCCAGCAGACCAGACTCGTGGAGCTCCTACAATGAGCAGTTCTTC.